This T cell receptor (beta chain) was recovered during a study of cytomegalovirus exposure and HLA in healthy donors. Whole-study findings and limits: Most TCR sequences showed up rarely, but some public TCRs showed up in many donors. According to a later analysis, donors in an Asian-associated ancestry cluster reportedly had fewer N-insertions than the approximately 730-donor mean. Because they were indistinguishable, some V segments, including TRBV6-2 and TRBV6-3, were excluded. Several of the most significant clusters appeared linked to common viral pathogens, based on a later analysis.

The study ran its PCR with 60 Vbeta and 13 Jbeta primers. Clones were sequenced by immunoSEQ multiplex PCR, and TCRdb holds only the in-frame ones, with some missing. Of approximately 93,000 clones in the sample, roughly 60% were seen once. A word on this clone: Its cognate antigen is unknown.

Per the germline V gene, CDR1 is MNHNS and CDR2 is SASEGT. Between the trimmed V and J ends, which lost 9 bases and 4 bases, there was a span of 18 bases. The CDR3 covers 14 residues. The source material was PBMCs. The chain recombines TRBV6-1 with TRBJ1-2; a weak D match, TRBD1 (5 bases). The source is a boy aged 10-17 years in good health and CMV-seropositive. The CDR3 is CASIVEAGLYGYTF. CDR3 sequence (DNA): TGTGCCAGTATCGTTGAGGCAGGGCTCTATGGCTACACCTTC.